Listed below are T cell receptor beta chains from one sample, sequenced in a study of blood T cell repertoires in COVID-19. Measured with immunoSEQ multiplex PCR; TCRdb has only the in-frame clones, and not every one. The table shows 160,000 or so clones, with more than 65% occurring only once. Material: peripheral blood. The origin of the receptors is a woman at least 80 years old with acute or convalescent COVID-19. Both conserved end residues are part of each CDR3. The D gene is left open where the match is weak. Expanded clones are given a class, and other clones once, few, many or no size at all.

>TRBV15|16|-|TRBJ2-2|TRBD1
TGTGCCACCAGCAGAGACACAGGGGGTAGGACCGGGGAGCTGTTTTTT
CATSRDTGGRTGELFF
>TRBV6-1|15|few|TRBJ2-7|TRBD2
TGTGCCAGCAGTGAAGCGGGGACTAGTATCTACGAGCAGTACTTC
CASSEAGTSIYEQYF
>TRBV24-1|14|once|TRBJ2-3|-
TGTGCCACCAGCCTGCGGTCACACACAGATACGCAGTATTTT
CATSLRSHTDTQYF
>TRBV9|14|-|TRBJ2-3|-
TGTGCCAGCAGCGTGGGAGGCTCCCTAGATACGCAGTATTTT
CASSVGGSLDTQYF
>TRBV7-2|15|-|TRBJ2-1|TRBD2
TGTGCCAGCAGCTTGAGTAGCGGGCGGGAGTATGAGCAGTTCTTC
CASSLSSGREYEQFF
>TRBV30|12|-|TRBJ1-3|-
TGTGCCTGGAAGGCTAGCGGAAACACCATATATTTT
CAWKASGNTIYF
>TRBV3-1/TRBV3-2|14|-|TRBJ2-5|-
TGTGCCAGCAGCCGTGGGAGAGCCCAAGAGACCCAGTACTTC
CASSRGRAQETQYF
>TRBV28|14|-|TRBJ1-4|TRBD1
TGTGCCAGCAGTTTACCGACAGGGAATGAAAAACTGTTTTTT
CASSLPTGNEKLFF
>TRBV3-1/TRBV3-2|12|-|TRBJ2-3|TRBD1
TGTGCCAGCAGCCGGACAGGGGGTACGCAGTATTTT
CASSRTGGTQYF
>TRBV19|16|-|TRBJ2-3|TRBD2
TGTGCCAGTAGTATAATGAGGACGGGGGGGTCAGATACGCAGTATTTT
CASSIMRTGGSDTQYF
>TRBV19|14|-|TRBJ1-1|-
TGTGCCAGTAGTATCGGCAGGCTGAACACTGAAGCTTTCTTT
CASSIGRLNTEAFF
>TRBV7-8|15|-|TRBJ2-7|-
TGTGCCAGCAGCTTAGAGCGTGGCAGGGCCTACGAGCAGTACTTC
CASSLERGRAYEQYF
>TRBV10-3|14|-|TRBJ1-1|-
TGTGCCATCAGTGAGGGGATCGGGGGAGCTGAAGCTTTCTTT
CAISEGIGGAEAFF
>TRBV9|17|-|TRBJ1-1|TRBD1
TGTGCCAGCAGCGTAGTGTCCGGGACAGGGCGGGGGACTGAAGCTTTCTTT
CASSVVSGTGRGTEAFF
>TRBV6-5|14|once|TRBJ1-1|TRBD1
TGTGCCAGCGGACAGGGGGCACCGAACACTGAAGCTTTCTTT
CASGQGAPNTEAFF
>TRBV15|18|-|TRBJ1-5|TRBD1
TGTGCCACCAGCCCCCGCCCGGGACAGGGGGTTTTCGATCAGCCCCAGCATTTT
CATSPRPGQGVFDQPQHF
>TRBV4-1|16|-|TRBJ1-2|TRBD1
TGCGCCAGCACCCTTCCGGGGACAGGGGGCTCTCATGGCTACACCTTC
CASTLPGTGGSHGYTF
>TRBV5-1|14|-|TRBJ2-3|-
TGCGCCAGCAGCGCGTCCAGCGGTACAGATACGCAGTATTTT
CASSASSGTDTQYF
>TRBV5-1|14|-|TRBJ1-2|-
TGCGCCAGCAGCTTGGGACAGAGCTCCTATGGCTACACCTTC
CASSLGQSSYGYTF
>TRBV5-1|16|-|TRBJ1-3|-
TGCGCCAGCAGCTTGGTGGGCGGGAGCCCTGGAAACACCATATATTTT
CASSLVGGSPGNTIYF
>TRBV28|14|-|TRBJ1-3|TRBD1
TGTGCCAGCAGTTTTCCTCGTCCACAGGGGCCCTGGTATTTT
CASSFPRPQGPWYF
>TRBV7-8|17|-|TRBJ1-6|-
TGTGCCAGCAGCCCGGAGCGGGCGCCCCTGTATAATTCACCCCTCCACTTT
CASSPERAPLYNSPLHF
>TRBV2|14|-|TRBJ2-3|-
TGTGCCAGCAGAGCTAGCGCCCGCACAGATACGCAGTATTTT
CASRASARTDTQYF
>TRBV2|13|-|TRBJ1-1|-
TGTGCCAGCAGCCCGCGGGGGAACACTGAAGCTTTCTTT
CASSPRGNTEAFF
>TRBV5-5|15|-|TRBJ1-2|-
TGTGCCAGCAGATTGGAAATAGCACGGAACTATGGCTACACCTTC
CASRLEIARNYGYTF
>TRBV10-3|17|-|TRBJ1-5|-
TGTGCCATCAGTGAGTGGGAGGTAGGGACTAGCAATCAGCCCCAGCATTTT
CAISEWEVGTSNQPQHF